A selection of T cell receptor beta chains follows, all from one sample in a study of control samples from healthy donors and cancer patients. Libraries were prepared by immunoSEQ multiplex PCR; TCRdb keeps only in-frame clonotypes and omits some of them. The sample holds tens of thousands of clones, over 90% seen once. Sequencing was done on a sample of blood. The receptor source for this set is a woman in her twenties or thirties in good health. Each CDR3 is given with its conserved first and last residue. Fields, in order: V gene, D gene, J gene, clone size, CDR3 DNA, CDR3 protein. A D gene is named only where the DNA matches it firmly. Clone sizes are given selectively: once, few, many, or a class where the clone is expanded.

TRBV30	-	TRBJ2-7	-	TGTGCCTGGAGTGTAGTTCGGCGGACGTCTGATAACGCCTACGAGCAGTACTTC	CAWSVVRRTSDNAYEQYF
TRBV7-2	-	TRBJ2-4	-	TGTGCCAGCAGTACCCTTTTGACGGGGGAGAGAAACATTCAGTACTTC	CASSTLLTGERNIQYF
TRBV6-5	-	TRBJ2-1	-	TGTGCCAGCAGTTACTCCCCAAGGTGGAATGAGCAGTTCTTC	CASSYSPRWNEQFF
TRBV27	TRBD1	TRBJ2-4	-	TGTGCCAGCAGTACAGGGGAACTAGCCAAAAACATTCAGTACTTC	CASSTGELAKNIQYF
TRBV15	-	TRBJ1-1	-	TGTGCCACCAGCAGAGACGGCCAGAAGGGTGAAGCTTTCTTT	CATSRDGQKGEAFF
TRBV28	-	TRBJ2-7	-	TGTGCCAGCAGTTCTACGCCCCCGGAGCAGTACTTC	CASSSTPPEQYF
TRBV19	-	TRBJ1-5	-	TGTGCCAGTACCTCCCCAGGGGCAATAGGCAATCAGCCCCAGCATTTT	CASTSPGAIGNQPQHF
TRBV6-5	-	TRBJ1-2	once	TGTGCCAGCAGTCGCGGCGGCGCTTTGAAGGGCTACACCTTC	CASSRGGALKGYTF
TRBV5-1	-	TRBJ2-4	-	TGCGCCAGCAGCTTGGAACCCGGAGGGGCCAAAAACATTCAGTACTTC	CASSLEPGGAKNIQYF
TRBV10-3	TRBD2	TRBJ2-3	-	TGTGCCAACGGACTAGCGGGCACAGATACGCAGTATTTT	CANGLAGTDTQYF
TRBV28	-	TRBJ2-7	-	TGTGCCAGCAGTTTTTACCGCGGGACGCGCGGCGAGCAGTACTTC	CASSFYRGTRGEQYF
TRBV4-1	-	TRBJ1-5	-	TGCGCCAGCAGCCAAGCTCCCGGGAGCAATCAGCCCCAGCATTTT	CASSQAPGSNQPQHF
TRBV19	-	TRBJ2-5	-	TGTGCCAGTAGTAACGCAGGCCAAGAGACCCAGTACTTC	CASSNAGQETQYF
TRBV13	TRBD1	TRBJ2-7	once	TGTGCCAGCAGCCCCACCCGACAGGGCCTCTACGAGCAGTACTTC	CASSPTRQGLYEQYF
TRBV28	-	TRBJ1-2	-	TGTGCCAGCAGTCTTGAGGGGGGGCAGGGCTACACCTTC	CASSLEGGQGYTF
TRBV20-1	-	TRBJ1-4	-	TGCAGTGGAACCCTTAATGAAAAACTGTTTTTT	CSGTLNEKLFF
TRBV9	TRBD1	TRBJ2-1	-	TGTGCCAGCAGCATTGGACAGGGAGCCTACAATGAGCAGTTCTTC	CASSIGQGAYNEQFF
TRBV21-1	-	TRBJ1-1	-	TGTGCCAGACTACTTGGCCCGTCGGGTACTGAAGCTTTCTTT	CARLLGPSGTEAFF
TRBV28	-	TRBJ1-2	once	TGTGCCAGCAGTTTACGGGCGGACGGAGTCTATGGCTACACCTTC	CASSLRADGVYGYTF
TRBV6-1	-	TRBJ1-4	few	TGTGCCAGCAGTGAAGGGATGGAGAGGGAAAAACTGTTTTTT	CASSEGMEREKLFF
TRBV27	-	TRBJ1-5	-	TGTGCCAGCAGTTTGGCCTTCATGGGTAATCAGCCCCAGCATTTT	CASSLAFMGNQPQHF
TRBV5-4	-	TRBJ2-1	-	TGTGCCAGCAGCTTGGCCGGGGGAGGGGGCGATGTAAATGAGCAGTTCTTC	CASSLAGGGGDVNEQFF
TRBV5-1	-	TRBJ1-4	-	TGCGCCAGCAGCTTGACAGCAACTAATGAAAAACTGTTTTTT	CASSLTATNEKLFF
TRBV6-1	-	TRBJ1-2	-	TGTGCCAGCAGTGCAATTAAAAACACAGTCGGCCCTGGCTACACCTTC	CASSAIKNTVGPGYTF
TRBV15	-	TRBJ2-2	once	TGTGCCACCAGCAGAGACGGGACAAACACCGGGGAGCTGTTTTTT	CATSRDGTNTGELFF
TRBV13	TRBD1	TRBJ2-5	-	TGTGCCAGCAGCTTAGCCCAGGGGGCGAGGGAGACCCAGTACTTC	CASSLAQGARETQYF
TRBV5-6	-	TRBJ1-1	-	TGTGCCAGCAGCTTATTCGAGGCAGGGCCGCAAAACACTGAAGCTTTCTTT	CASSLFEAGPQNTEAFF
TRBV15	-	TRBJ1-1	-	TGTGCCACCAGCACCGTAGGAGGGGATCAAGCTTTCTTT	CATSTVGGDQAFF
TRBV7-8	-	TRBJ1-5	-	TGTGCCAGCAGCTTCGATCGAGGCGGCAATCAGCCCCAGCATTTT	CASSFDRGGNQPQHF
TRBV2	-	TRBJ1-2	-	TGTGCCAGCCGGGGTAGCGGCTACACCTTC	CASRGSGYTF
TRBV5-6	-	TRBJ2-2	-	TGTGCCAGCAGCCTTGGGTTCCGGACGAACACCGGGGAGCTGTTTTTT	CASSLGFRTNTGELFF
TRBV29-1	-	TRBJ1-2	-	TGCAGCGTTGAAGATGGCGGTTATGGCTACACCTTC	CSVEDGGYGYTF
TRBV29-1	TRBD1	TRBJ2-5	-	TGCAGCGTGCGAAAGGGGGCTGGGGGTGAGACCCAGTACTTC	CSVRKGAGGETQYF